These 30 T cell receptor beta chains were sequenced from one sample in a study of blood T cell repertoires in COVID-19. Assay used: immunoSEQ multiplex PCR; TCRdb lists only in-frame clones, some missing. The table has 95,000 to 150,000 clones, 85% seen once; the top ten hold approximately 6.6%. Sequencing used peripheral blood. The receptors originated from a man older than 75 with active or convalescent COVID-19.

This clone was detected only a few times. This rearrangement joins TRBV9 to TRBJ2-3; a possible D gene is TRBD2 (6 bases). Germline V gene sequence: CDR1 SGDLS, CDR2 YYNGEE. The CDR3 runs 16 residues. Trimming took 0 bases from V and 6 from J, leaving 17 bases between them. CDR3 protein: CASSVAPTGVLDTQYF. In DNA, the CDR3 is TGTGCCAGCAGCGTAGCTCCGACGGGAGTGCTGGATACGCAGTATTTT.

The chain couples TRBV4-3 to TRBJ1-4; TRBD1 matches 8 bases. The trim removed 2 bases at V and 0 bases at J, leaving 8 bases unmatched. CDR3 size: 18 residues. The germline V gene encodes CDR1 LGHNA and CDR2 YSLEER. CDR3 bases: TGCGCCAGCAGCCAAAAGTGGCAGGGGGCCTCAACTAATGAAAAACTGTTTTTT. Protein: CASSQKWQGASTNEKLFF.

The CDR3 bases are TGTGCCAGTAGTGGAGGGACAGGGAGCAATCAGCCCCAGCATTTT. The encoded protein is CASSGGTGSNQPQHF. The V and J genes are TRBV19 and TRBJ1-5, with TRBD1 matching over 9 bases. Germline CDR1 reads LNHDA; CDR2 reads SQIVND (reference sequence). This CDR3 is built from 15 residues. After removal of 5 bases from V and 1 base from J, the junction contained 3 bases not matched to a gene.

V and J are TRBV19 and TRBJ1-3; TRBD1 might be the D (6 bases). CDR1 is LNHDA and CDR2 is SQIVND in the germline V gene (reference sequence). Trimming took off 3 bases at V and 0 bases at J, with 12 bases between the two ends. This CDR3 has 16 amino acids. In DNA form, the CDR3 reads TGTGCCAGTAGTATGCAACAGGGTCTCTCTGGAAACACCATATATTTT. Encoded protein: CASSMQQGLSGNTIYF.

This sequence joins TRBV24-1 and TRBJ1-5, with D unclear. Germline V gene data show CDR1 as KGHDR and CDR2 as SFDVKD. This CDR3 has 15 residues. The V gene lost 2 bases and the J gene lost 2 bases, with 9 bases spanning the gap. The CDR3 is CATSDWGAGNQPQHF. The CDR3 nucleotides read TGTGCCACCAGTGATTGGGGAGCCGGCAATCAGCCCCAGCATTTT.

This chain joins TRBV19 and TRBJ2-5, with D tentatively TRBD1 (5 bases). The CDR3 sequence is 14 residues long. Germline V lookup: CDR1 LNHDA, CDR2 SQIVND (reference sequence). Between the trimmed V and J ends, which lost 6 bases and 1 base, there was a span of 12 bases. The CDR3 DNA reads TGTGCCAGTAGCCCCCTAGGGGCCCAAGAGACCCAGTACTTC. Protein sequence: CASSPLGAQETQYF.

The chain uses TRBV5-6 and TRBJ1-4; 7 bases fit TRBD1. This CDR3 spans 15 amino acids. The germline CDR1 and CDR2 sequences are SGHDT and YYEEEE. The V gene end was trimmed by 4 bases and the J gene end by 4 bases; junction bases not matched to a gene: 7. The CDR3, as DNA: TGTGCCAGCAGCGGGCAGGGGGAGGATAATGAAAAACTGTTTTTT. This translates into CASSGQGEDNEKLFF.

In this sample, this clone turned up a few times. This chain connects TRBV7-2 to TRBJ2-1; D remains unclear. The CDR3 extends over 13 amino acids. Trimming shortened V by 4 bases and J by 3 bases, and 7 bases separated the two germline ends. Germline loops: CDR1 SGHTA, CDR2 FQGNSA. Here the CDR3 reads CASSSESYNEQFF. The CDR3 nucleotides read TGTGCCAGCAGCTCGGAGAGCTACAATGAGCAGTTCTTC.

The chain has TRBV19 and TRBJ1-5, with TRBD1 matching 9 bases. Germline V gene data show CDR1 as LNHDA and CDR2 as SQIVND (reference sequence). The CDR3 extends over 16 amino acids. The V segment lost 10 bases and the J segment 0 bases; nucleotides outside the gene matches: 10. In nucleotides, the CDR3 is TGTGCCACCAACAGCCGGGACAGGGATAGCAATCAGCCCCAGCATTTT. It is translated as CATNSRDRDSNQPQHF.

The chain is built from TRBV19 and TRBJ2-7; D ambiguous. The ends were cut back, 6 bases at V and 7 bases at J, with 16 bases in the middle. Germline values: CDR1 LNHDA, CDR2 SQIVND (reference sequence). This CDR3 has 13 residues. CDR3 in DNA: TGTGCCAGTAGGTCAAACAGCCTGGGTGAGCAGTACTTC. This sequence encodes CASRSNSLGEQYF.

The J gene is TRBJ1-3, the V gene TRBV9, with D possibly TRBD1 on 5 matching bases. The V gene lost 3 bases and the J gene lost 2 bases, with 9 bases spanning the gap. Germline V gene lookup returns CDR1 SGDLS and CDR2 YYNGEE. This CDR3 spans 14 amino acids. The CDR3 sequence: CASSAVGPGNTIYF. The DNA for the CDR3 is TGTGCCAGCAGCGCAGTGGGGCCTGGAAACACCATATATTTT.

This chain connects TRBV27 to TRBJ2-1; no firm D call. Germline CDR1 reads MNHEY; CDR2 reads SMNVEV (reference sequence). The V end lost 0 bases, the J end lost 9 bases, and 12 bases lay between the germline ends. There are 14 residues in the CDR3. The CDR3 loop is CASSLSRGVREQFF. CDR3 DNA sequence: TGTGCCAGCAGTTTATCCCGCGGAGTGCGTGAGCAGTTCTTC.

The CDR3, as DNA: TGCGCCAGCAGCCAAGATGGGACAGACTTCAATCAGCCCCAGCATTTT. Its translation: CASSQDGTDFNQPQHF. The J gene is TRBJ1-5, the V gene TRBV4-1; 7 nucleotides agree with TRBD1. The CDR3 loop spans 16 amino acids. Germline V gene data show CDR1 as MGHRA and CDR2 as YSYEKL. Trimming at V came to 0 bases and at J to 3 bases, leaving 5 bases not matched to a gene.

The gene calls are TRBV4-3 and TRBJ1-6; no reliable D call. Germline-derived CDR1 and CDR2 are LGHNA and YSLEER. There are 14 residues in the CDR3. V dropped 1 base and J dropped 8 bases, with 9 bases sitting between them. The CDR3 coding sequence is TGCGCCAGCAGCCAAGCACTACGAGATTCACCCCTCCACTTT. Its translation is CASSQALRDSPLHF.

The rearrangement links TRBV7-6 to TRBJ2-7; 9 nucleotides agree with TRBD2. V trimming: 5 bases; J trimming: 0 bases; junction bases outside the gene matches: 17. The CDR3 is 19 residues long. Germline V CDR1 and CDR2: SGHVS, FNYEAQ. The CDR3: CASSPDPRLAATSSYEQYF. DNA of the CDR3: TGTGCCAGCAGCCCCGACCCCAGACTAGCGGCCACCAGCTCCTACGAGCAGTACTTC.

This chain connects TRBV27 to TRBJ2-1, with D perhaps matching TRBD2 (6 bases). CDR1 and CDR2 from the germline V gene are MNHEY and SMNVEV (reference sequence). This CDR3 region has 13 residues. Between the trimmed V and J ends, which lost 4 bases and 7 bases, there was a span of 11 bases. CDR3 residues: CASSWRVGNEQFF. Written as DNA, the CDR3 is TGTGCCAGCAGTTGGAGGGTCGGGAATGAGCAGTTCTTC.

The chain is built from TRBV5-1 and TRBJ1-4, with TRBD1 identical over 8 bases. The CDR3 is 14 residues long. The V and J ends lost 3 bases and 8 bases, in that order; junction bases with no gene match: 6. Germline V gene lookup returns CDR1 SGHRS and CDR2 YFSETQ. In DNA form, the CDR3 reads TGCGCCAGCAGCTGGCAGGGGGCGATGGAAAAACTGTTTTTT. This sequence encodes CASSWQGAMEKLFF.

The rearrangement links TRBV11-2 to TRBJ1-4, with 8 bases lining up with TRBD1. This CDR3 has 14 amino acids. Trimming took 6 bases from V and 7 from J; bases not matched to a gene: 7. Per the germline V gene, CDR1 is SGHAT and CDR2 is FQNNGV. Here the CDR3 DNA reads TGTGCCAGCAGAGCGGACAGGGCGAGTGAAAAACTGTTTTTT. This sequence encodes CASRADRASEKLFF.

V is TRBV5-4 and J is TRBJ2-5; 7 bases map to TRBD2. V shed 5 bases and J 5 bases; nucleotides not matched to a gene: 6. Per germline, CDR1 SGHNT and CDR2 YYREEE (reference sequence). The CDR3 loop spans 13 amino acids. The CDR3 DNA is TGTGCCAGCAGTCCTACTAGCGTGGAGACCCAGTACTTC. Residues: CASSPTSVETQYF.

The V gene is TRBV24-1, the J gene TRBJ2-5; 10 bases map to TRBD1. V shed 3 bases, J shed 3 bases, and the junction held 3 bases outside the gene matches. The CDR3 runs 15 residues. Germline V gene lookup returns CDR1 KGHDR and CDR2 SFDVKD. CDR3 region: CATSDVGTGEETQYF. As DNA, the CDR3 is TGTGCCACCAGTGATGTTGGGACAGGGGAAGAGACCCAGTACTTC.

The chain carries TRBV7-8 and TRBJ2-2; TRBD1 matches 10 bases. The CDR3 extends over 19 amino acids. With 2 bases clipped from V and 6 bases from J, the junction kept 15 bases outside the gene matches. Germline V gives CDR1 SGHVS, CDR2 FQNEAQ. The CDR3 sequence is CASSLPSTPGQGRSGELFF. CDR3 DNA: TGTGCCAGCAGCTTACCCTCTACCCCGGGACAGGGGCGTTCCGGGGAGCTGTTTTTT.

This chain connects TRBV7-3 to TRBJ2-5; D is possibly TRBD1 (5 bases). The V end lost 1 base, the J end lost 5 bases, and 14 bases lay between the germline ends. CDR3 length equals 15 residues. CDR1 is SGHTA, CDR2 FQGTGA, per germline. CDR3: CASSLRGRSRETQYF. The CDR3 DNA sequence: TGTGCCAGCAGCTTAAGGGGCCGGTCTAGGGAGACCCAGTACTTC.

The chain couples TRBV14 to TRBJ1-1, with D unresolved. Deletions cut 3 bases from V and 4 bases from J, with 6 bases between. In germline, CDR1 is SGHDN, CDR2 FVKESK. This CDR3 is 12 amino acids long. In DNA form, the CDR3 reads TGTGCCAGCAGCCAGGACTTCACTGAAGCTTTCTTT. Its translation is CASSQDFTEAFF. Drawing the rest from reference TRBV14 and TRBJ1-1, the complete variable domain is EAGVTQFPSHSVIEKGQTVTLRCDPISGHDNLYWYRRVMGKEIKFLLHFVKESKQDESGMPNNRFLAERTGGTYSTLKVQPAELEDSGVYFCASSQDFTEAFFGQGTRLTVV.

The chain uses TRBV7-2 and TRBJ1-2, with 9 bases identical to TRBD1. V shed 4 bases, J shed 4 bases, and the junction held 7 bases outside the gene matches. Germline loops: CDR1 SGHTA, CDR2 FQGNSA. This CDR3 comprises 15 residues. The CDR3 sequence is CASSYRDRVRYGYTF. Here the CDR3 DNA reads TGTGCCAGCAGCTACCGGGACAGGGTTCGCTATGGCTACACCTTC.

The CDR3 DNA reads as TGTGCCAGCAGTTTACCCCCCCCCGGGACAGGGCCAAATCAGCCCCAGCATTTT. It encodes CASSLPPPGTGPNQPQHF. V usage is TRBV27 and J usage is TRBJ1-5; 9 nucleotides match TRBD1. This CDR3 is 18 amino acids long. The V and J ends lost 2 bases and 4 bases, in that order; junction bases with no gene match: 12. CDR1 is MNHEY and CDR2 is SMNVEV in the germline V gene (reference sequence).

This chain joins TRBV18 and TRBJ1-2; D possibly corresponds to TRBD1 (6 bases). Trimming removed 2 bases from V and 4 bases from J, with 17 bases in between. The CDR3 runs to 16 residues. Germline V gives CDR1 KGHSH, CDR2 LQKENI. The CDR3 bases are TGTGCCAGCTCACCAGGGATCGGACAGACCTCCTATGGCTACACCTTC. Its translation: CASSPGIGQTSYGYTF.

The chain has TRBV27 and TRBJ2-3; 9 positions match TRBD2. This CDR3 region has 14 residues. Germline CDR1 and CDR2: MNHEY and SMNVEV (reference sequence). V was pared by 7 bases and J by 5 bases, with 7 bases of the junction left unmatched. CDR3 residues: CASNKRGVEDTQYF. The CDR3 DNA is TGTGCCAGCAATAAGCGGGGGGTCGAAGATACGCAGTATTTT.

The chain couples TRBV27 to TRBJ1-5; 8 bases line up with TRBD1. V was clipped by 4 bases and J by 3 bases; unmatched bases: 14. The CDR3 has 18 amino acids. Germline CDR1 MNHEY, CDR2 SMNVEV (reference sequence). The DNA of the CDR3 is TGTGCCAGCAGTTCACCCCCGCCCCGGGACAGGCTCAATCAGCCCCAGCATTTT. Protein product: CASSSPPPRDRLNQPQHF.

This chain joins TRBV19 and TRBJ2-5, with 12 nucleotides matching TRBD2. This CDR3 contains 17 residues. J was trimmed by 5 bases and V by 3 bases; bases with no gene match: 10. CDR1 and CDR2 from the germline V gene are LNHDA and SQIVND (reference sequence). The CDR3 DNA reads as TGTGCCAGTAGTATTTCTAGGGCTAGCGGGGGGGCGGAGACCCAGTACTTC. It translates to CASSISRASGGAETQYF.

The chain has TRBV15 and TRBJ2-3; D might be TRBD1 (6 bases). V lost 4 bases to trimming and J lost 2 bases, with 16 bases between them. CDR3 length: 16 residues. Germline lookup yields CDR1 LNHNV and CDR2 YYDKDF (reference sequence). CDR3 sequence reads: CATSTRFGQNTDTQYF. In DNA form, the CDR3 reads TGTGCCACCAGCACCCGATTCGGACAGAACACAGATACGCAGTATTTT.